These 14 T cell receptor beta chains were all obtained from the same sample, sequenced in a study of T-cell reconstitution after alpha-beta-depleted transplantation in children. Unique molecular identifiers were used to barcode this TCRbeta library. One entry per CDR3 protein, called by TCRdb with MiXCR from the PCR reads. The top ten hold approximately 2% of the sample, which has almost 500,000 distinct CDR3 sequences, 10% to 13% seen once. Material: PBMCs, obtained before TCRalphabeta/CD19-depleted stem cell transplant. Receptors were obtained from a child aged 2 to 10 with inherited bone marrow failure, due to receive a stem cell transplant.

This clonotype showed up just a few times. The chain combines TRBV7-9 with TRBJ1-5; 12 bases are a match to TRBD1. The ends lost 1 base at V and 1 base at J; junction bases unmatched: 2. CDR1 and CDR2 from the germline V gene are SEHNR and FQNEAQ (reference sequence). This CDR3 region has 17 residues. The CDR3, as DNA: TGTGCCAGCAGCTTAGTGGGACAGGGGGCGAGCAATCAGCCCCAGCATTTT. Its protein is CASSLVGQGASNQPQHF.

CDR3 sequence: CASTQAGEQYF. The CDR3, as DNA: TGTGCCAGCACCCAAGCCGGCGAGCAGTACTTC. The V and J genes are TRBV6-2 or TRBV6-3 and TRBJ2-7; D call uncertain. CDR1 is MNHEY, CDR2 SVGEGT, per germline. The V and J ends lost 7 bases and 6 bases respectively, with 10 bases between them. This CDR3 is 11 amino acids long.

This clonotype came up many times. The rearrangement joins TRBV20-1 to TRBJ1-2; D might be TRBD1 (5 bases). Trimming pared 7 bases from V and 4 bases from J, leaving 10 bases between. Germline V lookup: CDR1 DFQATT, CDR2 SNEGSKA (reference sequence). This CDR3 contains 11 residues. CDR3 region: CSVGPFYGYTF. The DNA of the CDR3 is TGCAGTGTGGGACCCTTCTATGGCTACACCTTC.

Many counts were recorded for this clonotype. This chain links TRBV5-6 with TRBJ2-7, with D possibly being TRBD1 (6 bases). Trimming pared 4 bases from V and 4 bases from J, leaving 12 bases between. The CDR3 spans 13 residues. The germline V gene encodes CDR1 SGHDT and CDR2 YYEEEE. CDR3 in DNA: TGTGCCAGCAGCCGGGACACCATTTACGAGCAGTACTTC. Amino acids: CASSRDTIYEQYF.

As regards this clonotype: This may arise from a read error, as a much more abundant clone is one base away. Given the absence of the conserved phenylalanine or tryptophan at the CDR3 end, a read error is likely. This sequence joins TRBV4-2 and TRBJ2-1, with 11 bases aligning to TRBD2. This CDR3 has 17 residues. V lost 0 bases, J lost 4 bases, and 5 bases stayed unmatched. In germline, CDR1 is LGHNA, CDR2 YNFKEQ. CDR3 region: CASSQDSASGRYNEQFS. In nucleotides, the CDR3 is TGTGCCAGCAGCCAAGATTCGGCTAGCGGGAGGTACAATGAGCAGTTCTCC.

This clonotype was seen ten or more times. CDR3 amino acids: CAISEVANTGELFF. The CDR3, as DNA: TGTGCCATCAGTGAGGTAGCAAACACCGGGGAGCTGTTTTTT. This chain connects TRBV10-3 to TRBJ2-2, with no clear D. Germline V CDR1 and CDR2: ENHRY, SYGVKD. The V and J ends lost 2 bases and 2 bases respectively, with 6 bases between them. This CDR3 contains 14 residues.

This clonotype occurred many times. The chain combines TRBV4-3 with TRBJ2-7; maybe TRBD1 (5 bases). The V and J ends lost 0 bases and 1 base respectively, with 10 bases between them. CDR3 length: 15 amino acids. Germline V gives CDR1 LGHNA, CDR2 YSLEER. CDR3 sequence reads: CASSQEQAESYEQYF. DNA of the CDR3: TGCGCCAGCAGCCAAGAACAGGCTGAGTCCTACGAGCAGTACTTC.

J is TRBJ2-3 and V is TRBV5-1; D ambiguous. Trimming left V 1 base short and J 2 bases short, with 8 bases between. Germline assignment: CDR1 SGHRS and CDR2 YFSETQ. CDR3 length: 14 residues. CDR3 sequence: CASSLTADTDTQYF. In nucleotides, the CDR3 is TGCGCCAGCAGCTTGACGGCGGACACAGATACGCAGTATTTT.

V and J are TRBV20-1 and TRBJ2-2, with 9 bases identical to TRBD2. This CDR3 region has 16 residues. Trimming at V came to 5 bases and at J to 0 bases, leaving 7 bases not matched to a gene. Germline values: CDR1 DFQATT, CDR2 SNEGSKA (reference sequence). This CDR3 reads CSARSGRWANTGELFF. Here the CDR3 DNA reads TGCAGTGCTCGGAGCGGGAGGTGGGCGAACACCGGGGAGCTGTTTTTT.

This clonotype was seen many times. J is TRBJ2-3 and V is TRBV5-1, with TRBD2 matching 10 bases. CDR1 is SGHRS and CDR2 is YFSETQ in the germline V gene. V shed 5 bases and J 14 bases; nucleotides not matched to a gene: 11. The CDR3 runs 13 residues. The chain's CDR3 is CASRRETSGTSYF. CDR3 sequence (DNA): TGCGCCAGCAGGCGGGAAACTAGCGGGACTTCGTATTTT.

This clonotype was counted at least ten times. The chain combines TRBV20-1 with TRBJ1-1, with a possible D match to TRBD1 (5 bases). Germline assignment: CDR1 DFQATT and CDR2 SNEGSKA (reference sequence). The CDR3 has 12 residues. Trimming took 5 bases from V and 0 from J, leaving 7 bases between them. The CDR3 loop reads CSAGALNTEAFF. The CDR3 DNA follows: TGCAGTGCTGGGGCCTTGAACACTGAAGCTTTCTTT.

This clonotype was detected ten times or more. This sequence joins TRBV12-3 or TRBV12-4 and TRBJ2-2; unclear D gene. V lost 6 bases, J lost 6 bases, and 17 bases lay in between. The CDR3 loop spans 15 amino acids. CDR3 amino acids: CASSYSLLLPGELFF. The DNA of the CDR3 is TGTGCCAGCAGCTACAGCCTTTTGTTGCCCGGGGAGCTGTTTTTT.

The gene calls are TRBV28 and TRBJ2-1; possible D gene TRBD2, 5 bases. Trimming pared 5 bases from V and 11 bases from J, leaving 22 bases between. This CDR3 is built from 15 residues. CDR1 and CDR2 (germline): MDHEN, SYDVKM. CDR3 DNA: TGTGCCAGCAGTGGACTGAGCGGACGCTACCTCAAGCAGTTCTTC. Protein sequence: CASSGLSGRYLKQFF.

This clonotype was observed many times. V is TRBV6-5 and J is TRBJ1-5, with 7 bases that match TRBD1. J lost 4 bases, V lost 6 bases, and 9 bases had no gene match. CDR3 length: 15 amino acids. Germline assignment: CDR1 MNHEY and CDR2 SVGAGI. In nucleotides, the CDR3 is TGTGCCAGCAGATCCTACAGGGGCCCTAATCAGCCCCAGCATTTT. Residues: CASRSYRGPNQPQHF.